This T cell receptor (beta chain) stems from a study of blood T cell repertoires in COVID-19. The overall study: The United States, Italy and Spain supplied acute and convalescent COVID-19 samples. In each case, the material was cDNA or gDNA derived from T cells, B-cell-depleted T cells, or PBMCs.

Authors' processing steps: Estimates of nucleated cell counts were drawn from the amplification of reference gene primers. Data came from immunoSEQ multiplex PCR; TCRdb stores just in-frame clones and leaves some out. The DNA was the basis for D and trimming; V, J and clone size are from that table. The data show about 320,000 clones, around 80% seen once. With 0 bases clipped from V and 6 bases from J, the junction kept 5 bases outside the gene matches. CDR3 length equals 15 residues. Germline V gene sequence: CDR1 SGDLS, CDR2 YYNGEE. The J gene is TRBJ2-4, the V gene TRBV9; the match to TRBD1 covers 8 bases. The specimen was peripheral blood. The source is a woman between 50 and 59 years old with acute or convalescent COVID-19. DNA of the CDR3: TGTGCCAGCAGCGTAGATTACAGGGGGGTAAACATTCAGTACTTC. Protein: CASSVDYRGVNIQYF. The full variable domain, with the rest looked up from reference TRBV9 and TRBJ2-4, is DSGVTQTPKHLITATGQRVTLRCSPRSGDLSVYWYQQSLDQGLQFLIQYYNGEERAKGNILERFSAQQFPDLHSELNLSSLELGDSALYFCASSVDYRGVNIQYFGAGTRLSVL.